Listed here is a single TCR beta chain. Its antigen is not known. The data belong to a study of vaccination effects on CD4 cells after COVID-19. The CDR3 has 14 amino acids. V shed 4 bases and J shed 5 bases, with 13 bases lying between them. Germline lookup yields CDR1 KGHDR and CDR2 SFDVKD. Study-level points and caveats: After vaccination of healthy people, only 1 of 255 vaccine-induced clones cross-reacted with common cold coronaviruses. Clones arising from infection and from vaccination showed marked clonal contraction late after vaccination.

Under the ViraFEST assay, PBMC were stimulated with viral peptide pools so that antigen-specific CD4+ T cells expanded. Sequencing was performed afterwards. Culture lasted 10 days before CD4+ T cell isolation. Nobody among the vaccine recipients had prior SARS-CoV-2 infection (nucleocapsid antibodies were negative). Profiling relied on immunoSEQ multiplex PCR, and the TCRdb table lists in-frame clones only, not all of them. The sample comprises 55,000 to 75,000 clones, roughly three quarters of which are singletons, and over 4% rests with the top ten. The chain recombines TRBV24-1 with TRBJ1-2; D not resolved. This receptor was taken from a human donor who received a COVID-19 vaccine. The source material was CD4+ T cells from PBMCs cultured with HCoV-OC43 spike peptides, sampled before COVID-19 vaccination. Indicated subset: HCoV-OC43 spike overlapping peptide pool stimulation. CDR3 DNA sequence: TGTGCCACCAGTGACCCGGGAACAGCTTATGGCTACACCTTC. It codes for CATSDPGTAYGYTF.